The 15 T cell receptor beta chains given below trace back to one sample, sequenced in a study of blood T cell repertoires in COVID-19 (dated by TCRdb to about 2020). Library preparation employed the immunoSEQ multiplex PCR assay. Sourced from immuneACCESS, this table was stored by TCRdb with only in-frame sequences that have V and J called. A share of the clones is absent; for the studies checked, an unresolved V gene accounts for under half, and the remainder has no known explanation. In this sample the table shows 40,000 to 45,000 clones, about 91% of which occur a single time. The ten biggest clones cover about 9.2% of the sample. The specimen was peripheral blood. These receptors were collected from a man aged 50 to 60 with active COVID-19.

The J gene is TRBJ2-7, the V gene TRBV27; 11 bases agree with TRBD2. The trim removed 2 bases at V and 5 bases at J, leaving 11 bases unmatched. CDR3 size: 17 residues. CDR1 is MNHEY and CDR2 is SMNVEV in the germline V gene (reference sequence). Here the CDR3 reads CASSLRGLAGGTNEQYF. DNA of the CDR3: TGTGCCAGCAGTTTAAGGGGGCTAGCGGGAGGTACGAACGAGCAGTACTTC.

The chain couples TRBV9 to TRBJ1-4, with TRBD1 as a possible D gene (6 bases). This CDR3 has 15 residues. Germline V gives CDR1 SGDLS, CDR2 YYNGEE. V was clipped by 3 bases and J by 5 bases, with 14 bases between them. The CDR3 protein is CASSAQGLKNEKLFF. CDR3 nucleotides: TGTGCCAGCAGCGCTCAGGGGCTAAAGAATGAAAAACTGTTTTTT.

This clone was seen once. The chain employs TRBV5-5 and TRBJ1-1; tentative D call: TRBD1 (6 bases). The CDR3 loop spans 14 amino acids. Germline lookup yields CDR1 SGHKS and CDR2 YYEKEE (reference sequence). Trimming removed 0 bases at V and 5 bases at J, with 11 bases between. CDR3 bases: TGTGCCAGCAGCTTGGAGGGGGTCATAACTGAAGCTTTCTTT. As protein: CASSLEGVITEAFF.

CDR3 loop: CAWTGGPRNTEAFF. CDR3 coding DNA: TGTGCCTGGACGGGGGGGCCGAGGAACACTGAAGCTTTCTTT. The chain carries TRBV30 and TRBJ1-1, with TRBD1 as a possible D gene (6 bases). CDR3 length: 14 residues. V lost 4 bases, J lost 1 base, and 13 bases lay in between. The germline gives CDR1 GTSNPN, CDR2 SVGIG (reference sequence).

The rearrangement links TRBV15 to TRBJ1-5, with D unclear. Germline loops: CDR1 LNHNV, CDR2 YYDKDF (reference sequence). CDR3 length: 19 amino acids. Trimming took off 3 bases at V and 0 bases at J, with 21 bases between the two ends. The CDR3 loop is CATSSRPGGLRYSNQPQHF. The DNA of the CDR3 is TGTGCCACCAGCAGCAGACCGGGAGGCCTGCGCTATAGCAATCAGCCCCAGCATTTT.

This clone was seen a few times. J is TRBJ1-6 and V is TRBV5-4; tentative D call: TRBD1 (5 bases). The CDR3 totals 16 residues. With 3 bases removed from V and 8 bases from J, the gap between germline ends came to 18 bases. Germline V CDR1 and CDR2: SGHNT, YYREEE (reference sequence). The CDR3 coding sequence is TGTGCCAGCAGCTCGGGGGGTAATCAGGGTGATTCACCCCTCCACTTT. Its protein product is CASSSGGNQGDSPLHF.

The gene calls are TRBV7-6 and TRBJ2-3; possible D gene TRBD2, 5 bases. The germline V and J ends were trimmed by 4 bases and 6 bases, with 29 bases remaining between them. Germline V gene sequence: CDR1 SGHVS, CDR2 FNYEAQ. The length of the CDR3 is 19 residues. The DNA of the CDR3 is TGTGCCAGCAGCTCGCGAGAACATCTAGCCTCCTCACAGATTGATACGCAGTATTTT. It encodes CASSSREHLASSQIDTQYF.

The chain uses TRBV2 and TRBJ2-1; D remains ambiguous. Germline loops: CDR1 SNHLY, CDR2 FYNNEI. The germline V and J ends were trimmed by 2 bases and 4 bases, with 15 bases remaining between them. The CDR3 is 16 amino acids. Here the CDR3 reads CASSERAYAPYNEQFF. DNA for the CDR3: TGTGCCAGCAGTGAAAGAGCCTACGCCCCTTACAATGAGCAGTTCTTC.

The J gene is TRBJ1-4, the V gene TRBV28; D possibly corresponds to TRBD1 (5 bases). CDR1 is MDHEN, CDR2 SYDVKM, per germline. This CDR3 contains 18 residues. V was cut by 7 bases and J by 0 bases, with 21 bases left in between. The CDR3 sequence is CASMLGGLVGATNEKLFF. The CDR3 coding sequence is TGTGCCAGCATGCTTGGGGGACTGGTGGGCGCAACTAATGAAAAACTGTTTTTT.

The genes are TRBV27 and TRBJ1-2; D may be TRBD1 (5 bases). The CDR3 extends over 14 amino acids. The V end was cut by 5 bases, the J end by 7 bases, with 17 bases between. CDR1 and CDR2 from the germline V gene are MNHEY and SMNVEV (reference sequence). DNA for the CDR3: TGTGCCAGCAGTCCCGCGGGGGGGATAGGTGGCTACACCTTC. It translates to CASSPAGGIGGYTF.

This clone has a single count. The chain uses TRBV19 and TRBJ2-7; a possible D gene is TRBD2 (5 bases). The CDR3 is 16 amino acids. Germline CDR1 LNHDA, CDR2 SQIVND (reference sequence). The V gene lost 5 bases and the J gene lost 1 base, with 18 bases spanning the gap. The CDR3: CASSADRGSVSYEQYF. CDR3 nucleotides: TGTGCCAGTAGTGCCGACCGAGGTAGCGTTTCCTACGAGCAGTACTTC.

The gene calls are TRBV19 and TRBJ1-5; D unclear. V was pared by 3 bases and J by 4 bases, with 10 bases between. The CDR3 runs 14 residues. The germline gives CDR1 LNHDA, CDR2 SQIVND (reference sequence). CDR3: CASSISLGNQPQHF. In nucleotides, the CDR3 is TGTGCCAGTAGTATTTCTCTAGGAAATCAGCCCCAGCATTTT. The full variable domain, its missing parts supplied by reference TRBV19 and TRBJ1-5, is DGGITQSPKYLFRKEGQNVTLSCEQNLNHDAMYWYRQDPGQGLRLIYYSQIVNDFQKGDIAEGYSVSREKKESFPLTVTSAQKNPTAFYLCASSISLGNQPQHFGDGTRLSIL.

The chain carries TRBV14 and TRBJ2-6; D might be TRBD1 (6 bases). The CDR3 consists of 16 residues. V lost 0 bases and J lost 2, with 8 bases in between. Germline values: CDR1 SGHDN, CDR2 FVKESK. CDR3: CASSQDWGPGANVLTF. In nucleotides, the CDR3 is TGTGCCAGCAGCCAAGATTGGGGGCCTGGGGCCAACGTCCTGACTTTC.

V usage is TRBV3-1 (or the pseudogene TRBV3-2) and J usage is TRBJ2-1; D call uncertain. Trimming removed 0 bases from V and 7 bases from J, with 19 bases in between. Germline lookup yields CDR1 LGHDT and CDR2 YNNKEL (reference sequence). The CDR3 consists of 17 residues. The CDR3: CASSQDLYSHYPNEQFF. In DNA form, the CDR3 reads TGTGCCAGCAGCCAAGATCTCTATTCTCACTATCCAAATGAGCAGTTCTTC.

The CDR3 coding sequence is TGTGCCTGGAGCTCCACGGGTTACGAGCAGTACTTC. Its protein product is CAWSSTGYEQYF. The chain has TRBV30 and TRBJ2-7, with D unclear. The CDR3 consists of 12 residues. Germline CDR1 is GTSNPN and CDR2 is SVGIG (reference sequence). Between the trimmed V and J ends, which lost 3 bases and 4 bases, there was a span of 10 bases.